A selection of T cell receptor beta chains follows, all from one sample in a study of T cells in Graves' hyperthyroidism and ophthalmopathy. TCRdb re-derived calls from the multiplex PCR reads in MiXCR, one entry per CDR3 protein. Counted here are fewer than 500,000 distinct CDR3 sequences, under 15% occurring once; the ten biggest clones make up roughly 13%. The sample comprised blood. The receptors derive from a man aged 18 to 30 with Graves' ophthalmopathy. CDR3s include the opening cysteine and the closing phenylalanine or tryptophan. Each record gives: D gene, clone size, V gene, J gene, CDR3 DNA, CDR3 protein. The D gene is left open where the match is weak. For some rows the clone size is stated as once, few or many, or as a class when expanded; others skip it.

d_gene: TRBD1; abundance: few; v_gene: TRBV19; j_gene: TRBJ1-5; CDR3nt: TGTGCCAGTAACGGAGGGGGCTTTAGCAATCAGCCCCAGCATTTT; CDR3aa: CASNGGGFSNQPQHF
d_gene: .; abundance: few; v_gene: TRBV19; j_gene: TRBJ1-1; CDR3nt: TGTGCCAGTAGCCTTGAGTCTGGAGACACTGAAGCTTTCTTT; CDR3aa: CASSLESGDTEAFF
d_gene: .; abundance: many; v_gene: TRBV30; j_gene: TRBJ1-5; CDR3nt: TGTGCCTGGAGTATCTCTAATCAGCCCCAGCATTTT; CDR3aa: CAWSISNQPQHF
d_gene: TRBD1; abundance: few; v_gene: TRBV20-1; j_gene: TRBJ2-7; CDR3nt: TGCAGTGCAAGAACAGGGGGCGGCTACGAGCAGTACTTC; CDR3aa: CSARTGGGYEQYF
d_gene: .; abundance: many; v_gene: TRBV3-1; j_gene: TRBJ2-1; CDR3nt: TGTGCCAGCAGCCATGTGGGGAGAAGCTCCTACAATGAGCAGTTCTTC; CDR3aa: CASSHVGRSSYNEQFF
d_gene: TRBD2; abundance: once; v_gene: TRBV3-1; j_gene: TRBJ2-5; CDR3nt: TGTGCCAGCAGCCGCGAACTAGCGGGGGGCCCGACCCAGTACTTC; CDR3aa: CASSRELAGGPTQYF
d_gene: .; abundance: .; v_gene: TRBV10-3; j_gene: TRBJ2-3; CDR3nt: TGTGCCATCAGTGAGTTGAATACGCAGTATTTT; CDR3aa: CAISELNTQYF
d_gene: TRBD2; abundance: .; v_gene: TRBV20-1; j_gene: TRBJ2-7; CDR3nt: TGCAGTGCTACCCTATCTAGCGGGGTCTCCTACGAGCAGTACTTC; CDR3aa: CSATLSSGVSYEQYF
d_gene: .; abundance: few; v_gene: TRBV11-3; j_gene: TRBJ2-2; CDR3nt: TGTGCCAGCAGCTTAAACAGGGGGGGGACCGGGGAGCTGTTTTTT; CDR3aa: CASSLNRGGTGELFF
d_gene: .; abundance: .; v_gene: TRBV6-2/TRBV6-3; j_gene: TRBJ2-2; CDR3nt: TGTGCCAGCAGCCTCAGCCCCGCCGCCGGGGAGCTGTTTTTT; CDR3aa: CASSLSPAAGELFF
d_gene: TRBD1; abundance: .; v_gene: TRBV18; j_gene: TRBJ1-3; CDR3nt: TGTGCCAGCTCACTAACCGGGACAGAGAGCTCTGGAAACACCATATATTTT; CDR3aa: CASSLTGTESSGNTIYF
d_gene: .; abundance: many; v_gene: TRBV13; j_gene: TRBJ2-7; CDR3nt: TGTGCCAGCAGTGCCAGTAGCGAGCAGTACTTC; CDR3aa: CASSASSEQYF
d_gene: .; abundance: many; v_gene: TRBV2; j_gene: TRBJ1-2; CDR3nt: TGTGCCAGCAGTGATACGGGGGGGTCTGGTGGCTACACCTTC; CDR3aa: CASSDTGGSGGYTF
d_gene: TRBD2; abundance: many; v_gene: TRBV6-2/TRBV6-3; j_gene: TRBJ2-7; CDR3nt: TGTGCCAGCAGTTACTCAACTAGCGGGGTCAGCTCCTACGAGCAGTACTTC; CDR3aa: CASSYSTSGVSSYEQYF
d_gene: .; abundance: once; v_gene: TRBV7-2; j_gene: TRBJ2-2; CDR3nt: TGTGCCAGCAGCCCAGTGGCGGGGTATGGCACCGGGGAGCTGTTTTTT; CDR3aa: CASSPVAGYGTGELFF
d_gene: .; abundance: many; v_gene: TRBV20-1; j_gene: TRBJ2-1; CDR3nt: TGCAGTGCTCAACTTCCTTTTAGCTCCTACAATGAGCAGTTCTTC; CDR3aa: CSAQLPFSSYNEQFF
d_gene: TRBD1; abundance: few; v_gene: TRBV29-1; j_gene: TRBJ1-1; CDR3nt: TGCAGCGTTGGATCTACAGGGGCGAACACTGAAGCTTTCTTT; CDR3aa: CSVGSTGANTEAFF
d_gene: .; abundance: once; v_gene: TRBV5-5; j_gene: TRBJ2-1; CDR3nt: TGTGCCAGCAGCTTGGGCCGGGGGCCCTACAATGAGCAGCTCTTC; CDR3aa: CASSLGRGPYNEQLF
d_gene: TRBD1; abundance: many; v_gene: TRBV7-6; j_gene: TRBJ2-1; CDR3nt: TGTGCCAGCAGCTTCAGAGGGGGACAGGGCTACAATGAGCAGTTCTTC; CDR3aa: CASSFRGGQGYNEQFF
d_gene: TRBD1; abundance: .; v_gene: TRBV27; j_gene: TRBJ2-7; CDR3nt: TGTGCCAGCAGGACAGGACAGGGTTCCTACGAGCAGTACTTC; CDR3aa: CASRTGQGSYEQYF
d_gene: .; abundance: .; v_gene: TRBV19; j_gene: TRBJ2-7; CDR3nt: TGTGCCAGTAGTGCAGACAGCTTTGGGGAGCAGTACTTC; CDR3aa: CASSADSFGEQYF
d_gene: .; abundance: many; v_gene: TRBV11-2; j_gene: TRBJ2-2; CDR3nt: TGTGCAAGCAGAAGGGGTGGGAACACCGGGGAGCTGTTTTTT; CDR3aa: CASRRGGNTGELFF
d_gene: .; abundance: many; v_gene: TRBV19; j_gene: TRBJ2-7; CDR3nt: TGTGCCAGTAGCGCGGGACAGAACTACGAGCAGTACTTC; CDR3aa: CASSAGQNYEQYF
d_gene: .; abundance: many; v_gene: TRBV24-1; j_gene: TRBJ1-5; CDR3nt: TGTGCCACCAGTGTCAGGGACAATCAGCCCCAGCATTTT; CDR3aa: CATSVRDNQPQHF
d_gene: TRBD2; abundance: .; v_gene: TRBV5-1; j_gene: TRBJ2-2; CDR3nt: TGCGCCAGCAGCTTTCGGGGGGAGAACACCGGGGAGCTGTTTTTT; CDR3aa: CASSFRGENTGELFF
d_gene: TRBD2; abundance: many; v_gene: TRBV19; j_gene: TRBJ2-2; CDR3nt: TGTGCCACCAAAGCGGGAAGTGACACCGGGGAGCTGTTTTTT; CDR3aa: CATKAGSDTGELFF
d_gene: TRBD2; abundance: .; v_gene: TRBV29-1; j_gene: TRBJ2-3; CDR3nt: TGCAGCGTTACGGGACTAGCGGGTGGAACAGATACGCAGTATTTT; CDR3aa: CSVTGLAGGTDTQYF
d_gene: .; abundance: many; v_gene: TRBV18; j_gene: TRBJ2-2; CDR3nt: TGTGCCAGCTCACCATTGGCCGGGGAGCTGTTTTTT; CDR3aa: CASSPLAGELFF
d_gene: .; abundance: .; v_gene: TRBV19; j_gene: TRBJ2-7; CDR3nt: TGTGCCAGTGTTGGAGGGGTCTCCTACGAGCAGTACTTC; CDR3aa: CASVGGVSYEQYF
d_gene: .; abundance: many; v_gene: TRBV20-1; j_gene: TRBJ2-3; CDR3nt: TGCAGTGCTAGGCCGCCTAGCACAGATACGCAGTATTTT; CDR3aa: CSARPPSTDTQYF
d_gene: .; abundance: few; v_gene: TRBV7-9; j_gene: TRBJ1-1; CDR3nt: TGTGCCAGCAGCGGGGGTGTAGGGGAGACTGAAGCTTTCTTT; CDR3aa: CASSGGVGETEAFF
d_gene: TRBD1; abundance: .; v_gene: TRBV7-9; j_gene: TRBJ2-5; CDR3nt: TGTGCCAGCAGCTTAGTGGGGACAGGGTTTGGATACTTC; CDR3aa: CASSLVGTGFGYF
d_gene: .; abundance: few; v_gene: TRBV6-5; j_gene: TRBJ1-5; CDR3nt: TGTGCCAGCAGTTACTACTCCCCTGGCCAGCCCCAGCATTTT; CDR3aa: CASSYYSPGQPQHF